A selection of T cell receptor beta chains follows, all from one sample in a study of T cell responses to AZD1222 COVID-19 vaccine. The protocol was immunoSEQ multiplex PCR, while the TCRdb copy is restricted to in-frame clones and leaves out a portion. The table has 90,000 to 120,000 clones, approximately 92% seen once. Sequencing used peripheral blood, obtained 28 days after the second AZD1222 dose. Every receptor here comes from an adult who received the AZD1222 COVID-19 vaccine. Both conserved end residues are trimmed from each CDR3. A D gene is named only where the DNA matches it firmly.

D gene	V gene	J gene	CDR3 protein
.	TRBV5-1	TRBJ2-7	ASSLGTARTYEQY
.	TRBV9	TRBJ2-7	ASSVEVGASYEQY
.	TRBV12-3/TRBV12-4	TRBJ1-5	ASSLGQPQH
TRBD2	TRBV5-8	TRBJ2-1	ASSLLAGVYNEQF
.	TRBV5-1	TRBJ2-1	ASLGQGGGYNEQF
TRBD1	TRBV30	TRBJ1-5	AWSPPSTGTGAQPQH
TRBD1	TRBV6-5	TRBJ1-1	ASSYDTGETEAF
TRBD2	TRBV15	TRBJ2-3	ATSRVGRGDTQY
.	TRBV27	TRBJ2-7	ASSLGGMAGLTYEQY
.	TRBV6-4	TRBJ1-5	ASSADSANQPQH
.	TRBV28	TRBJ2-6	ASKYGDLSGANVLT
TRBD1	TRBV7-9	TRBJ2-3	ASRTDRGADTQY
.	TRBV19	TRBJ1-4	ASSAWGQKLF
TRBD1	TRBV7-3	TRBJ2-5	ASSPKGGAGETQY
.	TRBV12-5	TRBJ1-1	ASGTTRGAVNTEAF
.	TRBV2	TRBJ1-1	ASSGLQGTEAF
TRBD1	TRBV14	TRBJ1-4	ASSQVGQAGEKLF
.	TRBV30	TRBJ1-1	AWSRPRGTEAF
TRBD2	TRBV9	TRBJ2-7	ASSVAASGRLSYEQY
.	TRBV7-9	TRBJ1-3	ASSRVYSGNTIY